This entry features one T cell receptor (beta chain) sequence. Authors' processing steps: Estimation of nucleated cell counts was performed using reference gene primer amplification. TCRdb's copy holds only in-frame clones and misses some; the assay was immunoSEQ multiplex PCR. V and J calls plus clone size are reproduced from that table; the DNA served to infer D and trimming. The sample has approximately 220,000 clones; around 88% are singletons. V dropped 3 bases and J dropped 9 bases, with 8 bases sitting between them. CDR1 is LGHDT and CDR2 is YNNKEL in the germline V gene (reference sequence). The CDR3 is 12 amino acids. This specimen comes from a study of blood T cell repertoires in COVID-19. About the research overall: Samples came from the United States, Italy and Spain, spanning acute and convalescent COVID-19. PBMCs, B-cell-depleted T cells, or T cells provided the cDNA or gDNA that made up the material.

This sequence originates from a woman aged 45 to 65 with acute or convalescent COVID-19. Input material: peripheral blood. This sequence joins TRBV3-1 (or the pseudogene TRBV3-2) and TRBJ2-2; D remains unclear. CDR3 bases: TGTGCCAGCAGCCAGGCGGCCCGGGAGCTGTTTTTT. It yields the protein CASSQAARELFF.